This record covers a single TCR beta chain. The data stem from a study of blood T cell repertoires in COVID-19. Overall study: Some COVID-19 samples were acute and others convalescent; all came from the United States, Italy and Spain. Sample material is recorded as cDNA or gDNA derived from T cells, B-cell-depleted T cells, or PBMCs.

The CDR3 covers 13 residues. The germline gives CDR1 SGHDT, CDR2 YYEEEE. V lost 4 bases, J lost 4 bases, and 11 bases lay in between. Authors' data handling: Amplification from reference gene primers served as the basis for estimated nucleated cell counts. Sequencing was performed with immunoSEQ multiplex PCR; in TCRdb, only in-frame clones are kept and a portion is missing. The DNA was the basis for D and trimming; V, J and clone size are from that table. The sample lists 100,000 to 150,000 clones; 78% were seen once. The chain links TRBV5-6 to TRBJ1-1; D is ambiguous. What was sequenced was peripheral blood. The source is a man in his 70s with acute or convalescent COVID-19. CDR3 sequence (DNA): TGTGCCAGCAGCCTAGTCGGTAGCACTGAAGCTTTCTTT. Encoded protein: CASSLVGSTEAFF.